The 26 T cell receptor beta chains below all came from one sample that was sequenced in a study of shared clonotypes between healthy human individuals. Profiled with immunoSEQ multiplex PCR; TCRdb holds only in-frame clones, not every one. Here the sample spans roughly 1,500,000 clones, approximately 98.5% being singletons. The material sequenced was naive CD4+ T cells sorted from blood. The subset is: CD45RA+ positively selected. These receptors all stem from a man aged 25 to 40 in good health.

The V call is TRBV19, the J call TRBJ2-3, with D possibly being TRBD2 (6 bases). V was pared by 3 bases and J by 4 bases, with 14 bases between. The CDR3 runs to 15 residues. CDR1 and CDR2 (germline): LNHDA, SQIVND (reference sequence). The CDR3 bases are TGTGCCAGTAGTATTAGTGGATTAGCGGCAGATACGCAGTATTTT. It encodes CASSISGLAADTQYF.

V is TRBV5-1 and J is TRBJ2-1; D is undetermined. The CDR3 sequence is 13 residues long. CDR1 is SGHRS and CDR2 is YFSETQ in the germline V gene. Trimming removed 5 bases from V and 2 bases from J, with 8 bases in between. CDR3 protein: CASRGTAYNEQFF. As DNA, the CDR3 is TGCGCCAGCAGGGGAACAGCCTACAATGAGCAGTTCTTC.

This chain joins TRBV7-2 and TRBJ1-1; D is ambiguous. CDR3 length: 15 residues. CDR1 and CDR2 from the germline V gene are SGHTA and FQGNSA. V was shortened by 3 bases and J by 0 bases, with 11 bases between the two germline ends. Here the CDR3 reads CASSLRAAMNTEAFF. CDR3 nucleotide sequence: TGTGCCAGCAGCTTGAGGGCGGCCATGAACACTGAAGCTTTCTTT.

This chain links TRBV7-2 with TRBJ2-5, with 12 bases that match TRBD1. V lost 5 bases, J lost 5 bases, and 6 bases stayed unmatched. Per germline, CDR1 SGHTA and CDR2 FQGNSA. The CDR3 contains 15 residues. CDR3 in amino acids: CASSPRDRGRETQYF. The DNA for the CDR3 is TGTGCCAGCAGCCCCCGGGACAGGGGGCGTGAGACCCAGTACTTC.

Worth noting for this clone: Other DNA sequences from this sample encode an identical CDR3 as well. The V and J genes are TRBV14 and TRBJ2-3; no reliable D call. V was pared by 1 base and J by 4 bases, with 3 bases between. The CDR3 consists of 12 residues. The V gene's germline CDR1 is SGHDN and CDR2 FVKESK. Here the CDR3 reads CASSQVSDTQYF. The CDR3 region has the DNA TGTGCCAGCAGCCAAGTTTCAGATACGCAGTATTTT.

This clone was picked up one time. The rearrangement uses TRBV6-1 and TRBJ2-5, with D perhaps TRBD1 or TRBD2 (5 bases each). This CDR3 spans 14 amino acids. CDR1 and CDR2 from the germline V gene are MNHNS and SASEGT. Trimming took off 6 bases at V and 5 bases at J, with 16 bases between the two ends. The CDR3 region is CASRRAGIGETQYF. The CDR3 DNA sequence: TGTGCCAGCAGGAGGGCAGGGATCGGGGAGACCCAGTACTTC.

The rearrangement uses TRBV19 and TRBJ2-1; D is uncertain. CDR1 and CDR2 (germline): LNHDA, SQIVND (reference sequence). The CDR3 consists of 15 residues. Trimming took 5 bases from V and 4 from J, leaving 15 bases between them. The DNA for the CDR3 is TGTGCCAGTAGTGACGTAATTGGGCTTTACAATGAGCAGTTCTTC. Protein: CASSDVIGLYNEQFF.

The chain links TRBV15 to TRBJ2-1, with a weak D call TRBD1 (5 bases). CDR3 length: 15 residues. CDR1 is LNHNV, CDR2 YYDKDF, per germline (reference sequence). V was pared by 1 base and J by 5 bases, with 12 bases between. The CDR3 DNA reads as TGTGCCACCAGCAGAGCCCTGACAGAGAACAATGAGCAGTTCTTC. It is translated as CATSRALTENNEQFF. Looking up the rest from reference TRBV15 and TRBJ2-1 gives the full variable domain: DAMVIQNPRYQVTQFGKPVTLSCSQTLNHNVMYWYQQKSSQAPKLLFHYYDKDFNNEADTPDNFQSRRPNTSFCFLDIRSPGLGDTAMYLCATSRALTENNEQFFGPGTRLTVL.

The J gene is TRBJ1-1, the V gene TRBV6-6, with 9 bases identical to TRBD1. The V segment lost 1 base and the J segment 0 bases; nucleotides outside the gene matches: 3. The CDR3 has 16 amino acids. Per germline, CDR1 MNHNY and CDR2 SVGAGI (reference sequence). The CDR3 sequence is CASSYWDRAMNTEAFF. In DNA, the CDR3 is TGTGCCAGCAGTTACTGGGACAGGGCCATGAACACTGAAGCTTTCTTT.

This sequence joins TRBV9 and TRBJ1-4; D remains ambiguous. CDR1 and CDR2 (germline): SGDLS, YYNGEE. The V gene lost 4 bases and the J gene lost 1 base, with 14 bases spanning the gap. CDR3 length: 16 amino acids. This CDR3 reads CASSSALRRTNEKLFF. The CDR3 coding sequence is TGTGCCAGCAGCTCGGCGCTCCGTAGAACTAATGAAAAACTGTTTTTT.

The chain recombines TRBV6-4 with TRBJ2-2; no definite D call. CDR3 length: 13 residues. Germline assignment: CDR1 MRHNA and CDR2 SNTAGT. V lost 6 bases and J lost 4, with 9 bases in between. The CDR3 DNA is TGTGCCAGCAGATTAGAACTCACCGGGGAGCTGTTTTTT. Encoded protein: CASRLELTGELFF.

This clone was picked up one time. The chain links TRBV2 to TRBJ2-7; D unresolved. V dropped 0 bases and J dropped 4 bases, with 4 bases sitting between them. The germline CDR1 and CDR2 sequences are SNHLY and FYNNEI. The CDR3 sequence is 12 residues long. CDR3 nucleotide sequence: TGTGCCAGCAGTGAAGCAGTTTACGAGCAGTACTTC. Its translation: CASSEAVYEQYF.

The CDR3: CASRGLAGDEQYF. DNA for the CDR3: TGTGCCAGCAGGGGACTAGCGGGAGACGAGCAGTACTTC. The chain combines TRBV6-5 with TRBJ2-7, with 14 bases aligning to TRBD2. The CDR3 covers 13 residues. The trim removed 6 bases at V and 5 bases at J, leaving 0 bases unmatched. Germline loops: CDR1 MNHEY, CDR2 SVGAGI.

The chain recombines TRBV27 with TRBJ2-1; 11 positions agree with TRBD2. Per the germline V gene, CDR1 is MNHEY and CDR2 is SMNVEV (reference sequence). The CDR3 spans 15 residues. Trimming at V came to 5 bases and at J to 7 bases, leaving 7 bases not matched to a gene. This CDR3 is CASSPPGLAVNEQFF. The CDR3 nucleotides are TGTGCCAGCAGTCCCCCGGGACTAGCGGTGAATGAGCAGTTCTTC.

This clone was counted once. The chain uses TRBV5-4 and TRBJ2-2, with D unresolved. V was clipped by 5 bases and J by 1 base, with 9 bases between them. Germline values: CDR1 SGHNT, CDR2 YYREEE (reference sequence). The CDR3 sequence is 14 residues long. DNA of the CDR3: TGTGCCAGCAGATTGCTAGGGAACACCGGGGAGCTGTTTTTT. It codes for CASRLLGNTGELFF.

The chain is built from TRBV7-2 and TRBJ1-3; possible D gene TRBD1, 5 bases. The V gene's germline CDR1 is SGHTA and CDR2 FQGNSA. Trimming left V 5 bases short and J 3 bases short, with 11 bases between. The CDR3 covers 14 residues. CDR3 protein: CASSPQGFGNTIYF. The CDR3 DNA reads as TGTGCCAGCAGCCCGCAGGGTTTTGGAAACACCATATATTTT. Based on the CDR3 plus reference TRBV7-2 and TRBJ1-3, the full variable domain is GAGVSQSPSNKVTEKGKDVELRCDPISGHTALYWYRQSLGQGLEFLIYFQGNSAPDKSGLPSDRFSAERTGGSVSTLTIQRTQQEDSAVYLCASSPQGFGNTIYFGEGSWLTVV.

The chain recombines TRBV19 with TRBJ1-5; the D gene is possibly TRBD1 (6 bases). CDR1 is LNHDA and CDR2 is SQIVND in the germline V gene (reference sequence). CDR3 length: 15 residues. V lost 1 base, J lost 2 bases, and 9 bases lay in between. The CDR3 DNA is TGTGCCAGTAGTATAGGGGGGGGCGGCAATCAGCCCCAGCATTTT. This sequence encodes CASSIGGGGNQPQHF. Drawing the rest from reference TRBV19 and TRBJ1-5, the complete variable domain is DGGITQSPKYLFRKEGQNVTLSCEQNLNHDAMYWYRQDPGQGLRLIYYSQIVNDFQKGDIAEGYSVSREKKESFPLTVTSAQKNPTAFYLCASSIGGGGNQPQHFGDGTRLSIL.

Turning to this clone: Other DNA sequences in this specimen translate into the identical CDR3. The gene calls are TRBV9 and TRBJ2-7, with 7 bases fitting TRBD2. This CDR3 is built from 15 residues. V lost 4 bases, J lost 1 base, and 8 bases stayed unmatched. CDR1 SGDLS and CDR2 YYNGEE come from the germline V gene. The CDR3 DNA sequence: TGTGCCAGCAGCCCTTTAGCTAGCGGTTCCTACGAGCAGTACTTC. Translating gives CASSPLASGSYEQYF.

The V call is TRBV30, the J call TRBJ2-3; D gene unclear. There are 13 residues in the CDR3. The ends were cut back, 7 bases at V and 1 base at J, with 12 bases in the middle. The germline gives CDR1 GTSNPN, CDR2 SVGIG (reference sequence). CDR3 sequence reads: CASVSLRTDTQYF. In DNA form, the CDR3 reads TGTGCCTCCGTTAGCCTCCGCACAGATACGCAGTATTTT.

CDR3: CASRWDLKQYEQYF. CDR3 in DNA: TGTGCCAGCCGCTGGGACTTAAAACAATACGAGCAGTACTTC. The J gene is TRBJ2-7, the V gene TRBV7-2; D might be TRBD2 (6 bases). CDR3 length equals 14 residues. Between the trimmed V and J ends, which lost 8 bases and 4 bases, there was a span of 18 bases. Germline V CDR1 and CDR2: SGHTA, FQGNSA.

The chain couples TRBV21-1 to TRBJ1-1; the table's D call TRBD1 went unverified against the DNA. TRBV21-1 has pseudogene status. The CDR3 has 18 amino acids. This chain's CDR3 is CASSKRDRASFMNTEAFF. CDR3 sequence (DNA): TGTGCCAGCAGCAAAAGAGACAGGGCTTCCTTCATGAACACTGAAGCTTTCTTT.

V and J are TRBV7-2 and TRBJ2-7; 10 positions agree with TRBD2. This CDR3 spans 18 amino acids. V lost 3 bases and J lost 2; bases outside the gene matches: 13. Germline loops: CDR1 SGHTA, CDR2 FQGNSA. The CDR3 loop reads CASSFPITGTSAAYEQYF. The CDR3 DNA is TGTGCCAGCAGCTTTCCCATAACCGGGACTAGCGCCGCCTACGAGCAGTACTTC.

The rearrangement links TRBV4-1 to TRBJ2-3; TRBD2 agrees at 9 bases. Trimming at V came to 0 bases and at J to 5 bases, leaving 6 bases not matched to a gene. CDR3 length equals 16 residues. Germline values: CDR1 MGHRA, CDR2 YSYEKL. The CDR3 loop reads CASSQDLSSGVDTQYF. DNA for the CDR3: TGCGCCAGCAGCCAAGATCTGTCTAGCGGGGTAGATACGCAGTATTTT.

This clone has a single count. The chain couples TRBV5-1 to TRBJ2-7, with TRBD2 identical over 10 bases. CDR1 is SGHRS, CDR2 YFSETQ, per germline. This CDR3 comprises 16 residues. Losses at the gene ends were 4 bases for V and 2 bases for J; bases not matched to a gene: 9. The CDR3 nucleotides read TGCGCCAGCAGCCGGGGCTCTAGCGGGAGCGCCTACGAGCAGTACTTC. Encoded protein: CASSRGSSGSAYEQYF.

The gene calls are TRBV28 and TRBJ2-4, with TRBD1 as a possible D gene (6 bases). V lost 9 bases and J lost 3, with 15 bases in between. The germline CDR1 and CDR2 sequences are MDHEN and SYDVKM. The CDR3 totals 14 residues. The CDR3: CASTWGLGKNIQYF. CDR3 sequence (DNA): TGTGCCAGTACCTGGGGGCTTGGCAAAAACATTCAGTACTTC.

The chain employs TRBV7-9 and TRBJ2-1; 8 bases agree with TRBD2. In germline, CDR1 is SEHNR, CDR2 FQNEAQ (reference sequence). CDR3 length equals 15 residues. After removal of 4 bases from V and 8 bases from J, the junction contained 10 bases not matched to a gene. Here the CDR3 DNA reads TGTGCCAGCAGCTCCGAGCGGGAGAAGGTCCATGAGCAGTTCTTC. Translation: CASSSEREKVHEQFF.